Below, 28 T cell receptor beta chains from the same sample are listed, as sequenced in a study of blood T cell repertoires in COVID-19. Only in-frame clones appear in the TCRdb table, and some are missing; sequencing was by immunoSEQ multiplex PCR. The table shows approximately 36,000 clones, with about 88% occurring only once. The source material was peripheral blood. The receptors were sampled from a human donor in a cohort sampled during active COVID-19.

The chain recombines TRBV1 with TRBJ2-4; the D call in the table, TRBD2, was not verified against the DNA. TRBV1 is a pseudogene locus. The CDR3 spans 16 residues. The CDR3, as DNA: TGCACCAGCAAAAGCGGGGGGGTGGTTGCCAAAAACATTCAGTACTTC. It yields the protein CTSKSGGVVAKNIQYF.

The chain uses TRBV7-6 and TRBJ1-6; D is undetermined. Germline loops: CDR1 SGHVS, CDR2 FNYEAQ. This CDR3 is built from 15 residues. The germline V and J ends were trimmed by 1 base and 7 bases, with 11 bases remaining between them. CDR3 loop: CASSLEPPGNSPLHF. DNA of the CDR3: TGTGCCAGCAGCTTAGAGCCCCCGGGGAATTCACCCCTCCACTTT. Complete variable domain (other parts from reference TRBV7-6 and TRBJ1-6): GAGVSQSPRYKVTKRGQDVALRCDPISGHVSLYWYRQALGQGPEFLTYFNYEAQQDKSGLPNDRFSAERPEGSISTLTIQRTEQRDSAMYRCASSLEPPGNSPLHFGNGTRLTVT.

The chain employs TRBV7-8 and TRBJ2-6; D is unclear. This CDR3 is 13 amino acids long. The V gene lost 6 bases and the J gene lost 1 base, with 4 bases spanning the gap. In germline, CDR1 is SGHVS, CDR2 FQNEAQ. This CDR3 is CASRQSGANVLTF. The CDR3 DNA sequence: TGTGCCAGCAGACAGTCTGGGGCCAACGTCCTGACTTTC.

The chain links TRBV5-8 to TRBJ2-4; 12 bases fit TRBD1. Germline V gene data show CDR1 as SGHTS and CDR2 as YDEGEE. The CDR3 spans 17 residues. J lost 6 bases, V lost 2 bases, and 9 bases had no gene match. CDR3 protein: CASSFWGTGGPLNIQYF. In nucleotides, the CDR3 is TGTGCCAGCAGCTTTTGGGGGACAGGGGGCCCTCTAAACATTCAGTACTTC.

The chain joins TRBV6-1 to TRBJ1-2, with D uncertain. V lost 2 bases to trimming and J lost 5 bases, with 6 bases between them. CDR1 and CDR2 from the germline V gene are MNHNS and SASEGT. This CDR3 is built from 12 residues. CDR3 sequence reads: CASSELAYGYTF. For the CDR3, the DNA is TGTGCCAGCAGTGAATTAGCTTATGGCTACACCTTC.

CDR3 protein: CASSLALAGGQNEQFF. The DNA of the CDR3 is TGTGCCAGCAGCTTGGCTCTAGCGGGGGGGCAAAATGAGCAGTTCTTC. The chain carries TRBV5-4 and TRBJ2-1; the match to TRBD2 covers 12 bases. Looked up from germline, CDR1 is SGHNT and CDR2 is YYREEE (reference sequence). This CDR3 comprises 16 residues. V lost 0 bases to trimming and J lost 7 bases; unmatched junction nucleotides: 5.

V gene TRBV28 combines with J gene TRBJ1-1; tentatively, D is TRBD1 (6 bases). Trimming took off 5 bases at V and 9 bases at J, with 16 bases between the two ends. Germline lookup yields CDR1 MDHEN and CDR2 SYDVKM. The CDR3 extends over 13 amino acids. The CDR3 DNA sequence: TGTGCCAGCAGTCTTACGGTGGGGGCCAAAGCTTTCTTT. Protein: CASSLTVGAKAFF.

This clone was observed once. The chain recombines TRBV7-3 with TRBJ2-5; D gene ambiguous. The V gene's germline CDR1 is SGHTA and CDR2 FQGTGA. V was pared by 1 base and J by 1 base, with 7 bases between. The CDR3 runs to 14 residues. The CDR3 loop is CASSLNGPQETQYF. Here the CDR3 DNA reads TGTGCCAGCAGCTTAAATGGGCCCCAAGAGACCCAGTACTTC.

The CDR3 DNA sequence: TGTGCCAGCAGCCGGACTAGCGGGGGAGCAGATACGCAGTATTTT. Its translation: CASSRTSGGADTQYF. The chain joins TRBV3-1 (or the pseudogene TRBV3-2) to TRBJ2-3; 13 bases match TRBD2. This CDR3 has 15 residues. The V and J ends lost 4 bases and 4 bases, in that order; junction bases with no gene match: 2. Germline CDR1 is LGHDT and CDR2 is YNNKEL (reference sequence).

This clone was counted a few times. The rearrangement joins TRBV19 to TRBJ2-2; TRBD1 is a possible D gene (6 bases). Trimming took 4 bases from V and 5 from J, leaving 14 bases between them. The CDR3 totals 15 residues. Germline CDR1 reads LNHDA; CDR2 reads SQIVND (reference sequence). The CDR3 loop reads CASSTRQEGTGELFF. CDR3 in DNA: TGTGCCAGTAGTACCCGACAGGAAGGGACCGGGGAGCTGTTTTTT.

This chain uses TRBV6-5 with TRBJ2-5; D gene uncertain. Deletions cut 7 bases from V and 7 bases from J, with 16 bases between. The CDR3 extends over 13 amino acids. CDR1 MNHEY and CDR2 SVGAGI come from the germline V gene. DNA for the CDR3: TGTGCCAGCACCCCGGCCCCCCCGGGGACCCAGTACTTC. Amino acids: CASTPAPPGTQYF.

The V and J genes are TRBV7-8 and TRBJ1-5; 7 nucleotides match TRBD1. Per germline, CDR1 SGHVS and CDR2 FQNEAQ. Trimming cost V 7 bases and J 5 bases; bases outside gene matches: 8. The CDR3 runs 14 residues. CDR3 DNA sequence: TGTGCCAGCACCGCCGACAGGGCCTATCAGCCCCAGCATTTT. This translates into CASTADRAYQPQHF. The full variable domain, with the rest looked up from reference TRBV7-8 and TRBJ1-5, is GAGVSQSPRYKVAKRGQDVALRCDPISGHVSLFWYQQALGQGPEFLTYFQNEAQLDKSGLPSDRFFAERPEGSVSTLKIQRTQQEDSAVYLCASTADRAYQPQHFGDGTRLSIL.

This chain's CDR3 is CASGLPPQEQYF. CDR3 coding DNA: TGTGCCAGCGGGCTCCCTCCTCAAGAGCAGTACTTC. The chain employs TRBV27 and TRBJ2-7; D unclear. This CDR3 is built from 12 residues. Germline CDR1 reads MNHEY; CDR2 reads SMNVEV (reference sequence). V lost 8 bases and J lost 7, with 15 bases in between.

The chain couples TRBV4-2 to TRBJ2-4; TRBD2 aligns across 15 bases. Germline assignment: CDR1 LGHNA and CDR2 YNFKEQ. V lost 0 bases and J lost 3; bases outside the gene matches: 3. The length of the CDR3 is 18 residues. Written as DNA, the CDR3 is TGTGCCAGCAGCCAAGATTGGACTAGCGGGGGGGACAAAAACATTCAGTACTTC. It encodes CASSQDWTSGGDKNIQYF.

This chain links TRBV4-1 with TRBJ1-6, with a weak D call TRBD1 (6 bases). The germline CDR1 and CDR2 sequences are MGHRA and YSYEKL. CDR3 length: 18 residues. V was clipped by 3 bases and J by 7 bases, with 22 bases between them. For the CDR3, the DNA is TGCGCCAGCAGCCACGGGGTCCAGGGGCTAATCGGGAATTCACCCCTCCACTTT. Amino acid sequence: CASSHGVQGLIGNSPLHF.

CDR3: CARPYWDWIGQGAEEQYF. The CDR3 region has the DNA TGTGCCAGACCATATTGGGATTGGATAGGACAGGGGGCCGAGGAGCAGTACTTC. The J gene is TRBJ2-7, the V gene TRBV19, with 11 bases that match TRBD1. V gave up 9 bases and J gave up 7 bases; unmatched junction bases: 23. The CDR3 contains 18 residues. The germline V gene has CDR1 LNHDA and CDR2 SQIVND (reference sequence).

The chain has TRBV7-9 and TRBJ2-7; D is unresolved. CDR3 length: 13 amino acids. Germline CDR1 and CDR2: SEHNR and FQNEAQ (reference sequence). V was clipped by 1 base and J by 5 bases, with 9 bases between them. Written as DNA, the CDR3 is TGTGCCAGCAGCTTAGAGAGCCGGGACGAGCAGTACTTC. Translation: CASSLESRDEQYF.

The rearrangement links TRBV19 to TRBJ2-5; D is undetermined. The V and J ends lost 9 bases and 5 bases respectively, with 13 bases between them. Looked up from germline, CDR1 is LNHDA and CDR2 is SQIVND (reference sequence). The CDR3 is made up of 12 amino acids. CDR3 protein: CASATGWETQYF. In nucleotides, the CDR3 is TGTGCCAGCGCGACTGGGTGGGAGACCCAGTACTTC.

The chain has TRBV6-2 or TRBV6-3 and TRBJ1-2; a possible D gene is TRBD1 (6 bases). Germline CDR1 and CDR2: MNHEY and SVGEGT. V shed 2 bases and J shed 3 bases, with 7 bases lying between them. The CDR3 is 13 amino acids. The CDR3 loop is CASSYKGDYGYTF. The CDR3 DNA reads TGTGCCAGCAGTTACAAGGGGGACTATGGCTACACCTTC.

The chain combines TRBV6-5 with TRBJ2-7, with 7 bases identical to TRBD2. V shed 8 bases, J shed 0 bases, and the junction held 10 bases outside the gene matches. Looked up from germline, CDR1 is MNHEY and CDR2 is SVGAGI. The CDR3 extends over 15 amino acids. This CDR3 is CASPPRGDYSYEQYF. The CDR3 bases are TGTGCCAGCCCACCCCGGGGGGACTACTCCTACGAGCAGTACTTC.

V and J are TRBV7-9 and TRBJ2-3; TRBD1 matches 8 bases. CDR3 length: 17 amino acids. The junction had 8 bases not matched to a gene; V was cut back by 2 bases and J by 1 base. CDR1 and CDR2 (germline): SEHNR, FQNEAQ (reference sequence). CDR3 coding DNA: TGTGCCAGCAGCTTAACGGTTTGGGGACAGGGCACAGATACGCAGTATTTT. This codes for CASSLTVWGQGTDTQYF.

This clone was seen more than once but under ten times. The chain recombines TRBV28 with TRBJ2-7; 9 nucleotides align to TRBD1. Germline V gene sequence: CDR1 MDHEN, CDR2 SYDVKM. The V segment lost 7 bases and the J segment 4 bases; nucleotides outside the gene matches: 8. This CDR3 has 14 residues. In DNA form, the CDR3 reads TGTGCCAGCATCTCCGGGACAGGGCTTTACGAGCAGTACTTC. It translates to CASISGTGLYEQYF.

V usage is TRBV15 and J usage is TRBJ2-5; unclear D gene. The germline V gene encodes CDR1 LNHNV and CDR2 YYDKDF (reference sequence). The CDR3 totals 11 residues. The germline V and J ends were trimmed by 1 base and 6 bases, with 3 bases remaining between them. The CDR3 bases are TGTGCCACCAGCAGAGGGCAGACCCAGTACTTC. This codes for CATSRGQTQYF.

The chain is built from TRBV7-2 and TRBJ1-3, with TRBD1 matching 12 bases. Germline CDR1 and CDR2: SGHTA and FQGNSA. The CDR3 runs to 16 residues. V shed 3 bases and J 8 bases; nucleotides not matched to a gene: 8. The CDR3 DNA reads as TGTGCCAGCAGCTTTACCGGGACAGGGGGCTCGGACACCATATATTTT. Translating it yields CASSFTGTGGSDTIYF.

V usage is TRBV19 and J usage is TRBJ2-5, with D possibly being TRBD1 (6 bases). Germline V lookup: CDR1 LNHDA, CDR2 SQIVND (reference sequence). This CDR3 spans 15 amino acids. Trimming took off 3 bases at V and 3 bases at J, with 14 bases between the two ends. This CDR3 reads CASSMLAGDEETQYF. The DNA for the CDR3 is TGTGCCAGTAGTATGTTGGCAGGGGACGAAGAGACCCAGTACTTC.

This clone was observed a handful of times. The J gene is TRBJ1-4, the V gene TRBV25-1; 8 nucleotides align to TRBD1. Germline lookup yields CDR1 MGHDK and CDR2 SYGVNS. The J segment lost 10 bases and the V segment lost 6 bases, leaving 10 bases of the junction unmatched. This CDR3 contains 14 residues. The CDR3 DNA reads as TGTGCCAGCAGCCCGCAGGGGGCTGCTGGAAAACTGTTTTTT. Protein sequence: CASSPQGAAGKLFF.

CDR3 sequence: CAISESGGNSPLHF. Here the CDR3 DNA reads TGTGCCATCAGTGAGTCGGGGGGGAATTCACCCCTCCACTTT. The chain is built from TRBV10-3 and TRBJ1-6, with D possibly being TRBD1 (5 bases). Germline V lookup: CDR1 ENHRY, CDR2 SYGVKD. This CDR3 has 14 residues. The ends were cut back, 0 bases at V and 7 bases at J, with 7 bases in the middle.

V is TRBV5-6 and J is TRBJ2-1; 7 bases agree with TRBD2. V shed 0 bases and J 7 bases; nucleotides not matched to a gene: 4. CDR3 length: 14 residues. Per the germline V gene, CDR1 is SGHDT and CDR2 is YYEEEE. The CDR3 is CASSLGLAVNEQFF. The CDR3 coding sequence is TGTGCCAGCAGCTTGGGACTAGCTGTTAATGAGCAGTTCTTC.